These 23 T cell receptor beta chains originate from one sample sequenced in a study of response to subunit inactivated influenza vaccine (dated by TCRdb to 2016 to 2019). Libraries were built with RT-PCR. The sample was run on an Illumina HiSeq 2500. TCRdb took the public reads, trimmed them with fastp at Q25, ran MiXCR for clone calling and kept in-frame beta chains. One record per CDR3 amino acid sequence lists the most common genes and DNA. The sample contains around 570,000 distinct CDR3 sequences, 10% to 12% of them found a single time. Of the sample, approximately 11% falls within the top ten clones. The sample was also linked to a second study, of T cells expressing NK-cell markers. As the second publication notes: TCR beta cDNA libraries were prepared using 5'RACE template switching, which introduced a universal primer site and unique molecular identifiers.

The input for sequencing was PBMCs from blood, taken on the day of vaccination. These receptor sequences come from a man aged 50 to 60 who received an inactivated influenza vaccine. Donor details come from another sample of the same person, matched by shared clones.

The V call is TRBV6-5, the J call TRBJ1-3, with D tentatively TRBD1 (5 bases). Germline CDR1 reads MNHEY; CDR2 reads SVGAGI. With 2 bases removed from V and 3 bases from J, the gap between germline ends came to 11 bases. This CDR3 region has 15 residues. In nucleotides, the CDR3 is TGTGCCAGCAGTTACGACCCGGGACTTGGAAACACCATATATTTT. Amino acid sequence: CASSYDPGLGNTIYF.

This clonotype was counted only a few times. The rearrangement joins TRBV3-1 to TRBJ2-3, with 7 bases fitting TRBD1. The CDR3 runs to 16 residues. The V gene's germline CDR1 is LGHDT and CDR2 YNNKEL (reference sequence). V lost 1 base and J lost 1; bases outside the gene matches: 5. The CDR3 protein is CASSQGGTARTDTQYF. The CDR3 DNA follows: TGTGCCAGCAGCCAAGGGGGGACAGCCCGCACAGATACGCAGTATTTT.

This clonotype was recorded at least ten times. The chain has TRBV28 and TRBJ2-3; 9 bases map to TRBD2. V shed 1 base, J shed 1 base, and the junction held 12 bases outside the gene matches. Germline-derived CDR1 and CDR2 are MDHEN and SYDVKM. The CDR3 spans 19 residues. The DNA for the CDR3 is TGTGCCAGCAGTTTATTTTGGGCAGACGCGGGGGGGGGCACAGATACGCAGTATTTT. Its protein is CASSLFWADAGGGTDTQYF.

This clonotype has a handful of counts. The rearrangement joins TRBV10-3 to TRBJ2-1, with D unresolved. The CDR3 loop spans 14 amino acids. Trimming removed 3 bases from V and 5 bases from J, with 11 bases in between. Looked up from germline, CDR1 is ENHRY and CDR2 is SYGVKD. CDR3 loop: CAISDSSGHNEQFF. In DNA, the CDR3 is TGTGCCATCAGTGACTCATCGGGTCACAATGAGCAGTTCTTC.

V and J are TRBV12-3 or TRBV12-4 and TRBJ2-1, with 8 bases that match TRBD2. V lost 7 bases, J lost 4 bases, and 12 bases stayed unmatched. This CDR3 has 16 residues. The CDR3 loop is CASTLWLAGPYNEQFF. CDR3 DNA: TGTGCCAGCACCCTTTGGCTAGCGGGCCCATACAATGAGCAGTTCTTC.

The rearrangement joins TRBV2 to TRBJ2-2; no clear D gene. Germline V gene sequence: CDR1 SNHLY, CDR2 FYNNEI. Trimming removed 4 bases from V and 7 bases from J, with 13 bases in between. The CDR3 covers 14 residues. The CDR3 nucleotides read TGTGCCAGCAGTGCGGGTAGGAATCGCGGGGAGCTGTTTTTT. It specifies CASSAGRNRGELFF.

This clonotype appeared a few times. The chain recombines TRBV27 with TRBJ2-1, with D perhaps TRBD2 (5 bases). This CDR3 region has 15 residues. The germline CDR1 and CDR2 sequences are MNHEY and SMNVEV (reference sequence). Trimming left V 3 bases short and J 2 bases short, with 11 bases between. This chain's CDR3 is CASSFAGKTYNEQFF. The CDR3 coding sequence is TGTGCCAGCAGTTTTGCGGGTAAAACCTACAATGAGCAGTTCTTC.

This sequence joins TRBV18 and TRBJ1-1, with no clear D. Looked up from germline, CDR1 is KGHSH and CDR2 is LQKENI. Trimming took 0 bases from V and 1 from J, leaving 6 bases between them. CDR3 length: 14 amino acids. CDR3 protein: CASSPPGGNTEAFF. CDR3 DNA sequence: TGTGCCAGCTCACCACCCGGAGGGAACACTGAAGCTTTCTTT.

This clonotype was seen a few times. The genes are TRBV10-3 and TRBJ2-2; TRBD2 agrees at 8 bases. Germline CDR1 and CDR2: ENHRY and SYGVKD. Germline trimming cut 4 bases from V and 1 base from J; bases unmatched to any gene: 5. This CDR3 is built from 16 residues. CDR3 nucleotide sequence: TGTGCCATCAGTGTACGGAGCGGGGGGAACACCGGGGAGCTGTTTTTT. The encoded protein is CAISVRSGGNTGELFF.

This clonotype turned up a few times. The chain is built from TRBV9 and TRBJ2-3; 7 positions match TRBD1. V dropped 2 bases and J dropped 4; count of bases not matched to a gene: 7. The CDR3 consists of 15 residues. CDR1 is SGDLS and CDR2 is YYNGEE in the germline V gene. CDR3 region: CASSVDRNGADTQYF. The CDR3 DNA follows: TGTGCCAGCAGCGTGGACAGGAATGGGGCAGATACGCAGTATTTT.

This clonotype was counted between two and nine times. The chain couples TRBV29-1 to TRBJ1-1, with TRBD1 matching over 10 bases. Germline V gene lookup returns CDR1 SQVTM and CDR2 ANQGSEA. The CDR3 is 14 amino acids. V lost 6 bases and J lost 5; bases outside the gene matches: 9. DNA for the CDR3: TGCAGCGTGCTTCGACAGGGGGCGGTTACTGAAGCTTTCTTT. Protein product: CSVLRQGAVTEAFF. Drawing the rest from reference TRBV29-1 and TRBJ1-1, the complete variable domain is SAVISQKPSRDICQRGTSLTIQCQVDSQVTMMFWYRQQPGQSLTLIATANQGSEATYESGFVIDKFPISRPNLTFSTLTVSNMSPEDSSIYLCSVLRQGAVTEAFFGQGTRLTVV.

This clonotype has more than one count but fewer than ten. The V and J genes are TRBV7-2 and TRBJ2-3, with 9 bases matching TRBD2. This CDR3 comprises 19 residues. Germline lookup yields CDR1 SGHTA and CDR2 FQGNSA. V trimming: 5 bases; J trimming: 1 base; junction bases outside the gene matches: 16. DNA of the CDR3: TGTGCCAGCAGCCAGCGCACCGGACCGGGACTAGCCCGCACAGATACGCAGTATTTT. It encodes CASSQRTGPGLARTDTQYF.

The gene calls are TRBV6-6 and TRBJ2-7; D call uncertain. The CDR3 is made up of 12 amino acids. In germline, CDR1 is MNHNY, CDR2 SVGAGI (reference sequence). V was cut by 2 bases and J by 5 bases, with 7 bases left in between. This chain's CDR3 is CASSYRVDEQYF. Written as DNA, the CDR3 is TGTGCCAGCAGTTACAGGGTAGACGAGCAGTACTTC.

This chain connects TRBV3-1 to TRBJ1-1; unclear D gene. V was shortened by 0 bases and J by 1 base, with 12 bases between the two germline ends. Germline CDR1 reads LGHDT; CDR2 reads YNNKEL (reference sequence). The CDR3 is 16 residues long. CDR3 sequence (DNA): TGTGCCAGCAGCCAAGATCCTGGGGTCTGGAACACTGAAGCTTTCTTT. It is translated as CASSQDPGVWNTEAFF.

The sample holds a few counts of this clonotype. The rearrangement joins TRBV6-2 or TRBV6-3 to TRBJ1-2; 9 nucleotides match TRBD1. CDR3 length: 18 residues. J was trimmed by 7 bases and V by 1 base; bases with no gene match: 16. Germline V CDR1 and CDR2: MNHEY, SVGEGT. In nucleotides, the CDR3 is TGTGCCAGCAGTTACTTGCGGGACAGGGTCGTTATCTCGACTGGCTACACCTTC. Translating it yields CASSYLRDRVVISTGYTF.

The chain uses TRBV5-1 and TRBJ2-7; D gene unclear. CDR3 length equals 12 residues. Germline CDR1 is SGHRS and CDR2 is YFSETQ. V lost 5 bases and J 5 bases, leaving 11 bases between the germline ends. The CDR3 coding sequence is TGCGCCAGCAGATATGGGAAAAACGAGCAGTACTTC. As protein: CASRYGKNEQYF.

This clonotype was seen repeatedly, ten times or more. The V call is TRBV12-3 or TRBV12-4, the J call TRBJ2-7, with TRBD2 as a possible D gene (7 bases). Trimming stripped 8 bases from V and 6 bases from J, with 17 bases between. CDR3 length equals 13 residues. The chain's CDR3 is CASRKGGAGEQYF. CDR3 nucleotide sequence: TGTGCCAGCCGAAAGGGGGGGGCTGGCGAGCAGTACTTC.

The chain uses TRBV24-1 and TRBJ1-5, with TRBD1 as a possible D gene (5 bases). V dropped 0 bases and J dropped 10 bases, with 6 bases sitting between them. CDR1 and CDR2 from the germline V gene are KGHDR and SFDVKD. The CDR3 loop spans 12 amino acids. CDR3 sequence (DNA): TGTGCCACCAGTGATTTGGACAGTCCCCAGCATTTT. Translating gives CATSDLDSPQHF.

This clonotype showed up just a few times. The CDR3 here is CASSQASGVYNEQFF. CDR3 DNA sequence: TGTGCCAGCAGCCAAGCTAGCGGAGTCTACAATGAGCAGTTCTTC. The chain is built from TRBV14 and TRBJ2-1, with TRBD2 identical over 7 bases. The CDR3 runs to 15 residues. The V gene end was trimmed by 1 base and the J gene end by 3 bases; junction bases not matched to a gene: 3. From germline, CDR1 is SGHDN and CDR2 FVKESK.

This clonotype was seen a handful of times. The chain couples TRBV29-1 to TRBJ1-2; the D is unclear. The germline V gene has CDR1 SQVTM and CDR2 ANQGSEA. The V end was cut by 4 bases, the J end by 4 bases, with 10 bases between. This CDR3 comprises 12 residues. DNA of the CDR3: TGCAGCGTTGCTGGAGGGATCTATGGCTACACCTTC. Residues: CSVAGGIYGYTF. The whole variable domain, filled in from reference TRBV29-1 and TRBJ1-2, reads SAVISQKPSRDICQRGTSLTIQCQVDSQVTMMFWYRQQPGQSLTLIATANQGSEATYESGFVIDKFPISRPNLTFSTLTVSNMSPEDSSIYLCSVAGGIYGYTFGSGTRLTVV.

There are a few counts of this clonotype. J is TRBJ2-3 and V is TRBV4-2; tentatively, D is TRBD2 (6 bases). V was pared by 4 bases and J by 3 bases, with 14 bases between. Germline values: CDR1 LGHNA, CDR2 YNFKEQ. This CDR3 is 15 amino acids long. CDR3 nucleotide sequence: TGTGCCAGCAGCCCTCAAAAAGGAGGGACAGATACGCAGTATTTT. Translation gives CASSPQKGGTDTQYF.

This chain connects TRBV6-2 or TRBV6-3 to TRBJ2-2; 11 bases line up with TRBD1. The CDR3 length is 16 residues. The germline gives CDR1 MNHEY, CDR2 SVGEGT. V lost 7 bases and J lost 7; bases outside the gene matches: 11. The CDR3 sequence: CASTLVGQGVGGELFF. In DNA form, the CDR3 reads TGTGCCAGCACCCTAGTGGGACAGGGGGTCGGCGGGGAGCTGTTTTTT.

This clonotype was seen repeatedly, ten times or more. CDR3 region: CASSYRQANSPLHF. In DNA, the CDR3 is TGTGCCAGCAGTTACCGACAGGCAAATTCACCCCTCCACTTT. V usage is TRBV6-5 and J usage is TRBJ1-6, with TRBD1 as a possible D gene (6 bases). The V gene's germline CDR1 is MNHEY and CDR2 SVGAGI. This CDR3 comprises 14 residues. Trimming pared 2 bases from V and 7 bases from J, leaving 9 bases between.